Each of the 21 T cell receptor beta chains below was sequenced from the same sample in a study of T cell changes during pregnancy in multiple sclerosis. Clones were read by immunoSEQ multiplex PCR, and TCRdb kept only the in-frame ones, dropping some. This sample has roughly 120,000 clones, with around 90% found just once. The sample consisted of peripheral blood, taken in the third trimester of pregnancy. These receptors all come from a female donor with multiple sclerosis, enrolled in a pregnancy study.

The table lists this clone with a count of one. The CDR3 DNA is TGTGCCAGCAGCGTCTCAAACTTACCCTACAATGAGCAGTTCTTC. Residues: CASSVSNLPYNEQFF. The chain joins TRBV9 to TRBJ2-1; no reliable D call. The germline V gene has CDR1 SGDLS and CDR2 YYNGEE. The germline V and J ends were trimmed by 2 bases and 2 bases, with 11 bases remaining between them. The CDR3 spans 15 residues.

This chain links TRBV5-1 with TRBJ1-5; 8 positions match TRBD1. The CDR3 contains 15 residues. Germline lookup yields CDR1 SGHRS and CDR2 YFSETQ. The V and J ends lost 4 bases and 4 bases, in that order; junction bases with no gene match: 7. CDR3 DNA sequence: TGCGCCAGCAGCCAATCGGACAGGGCTAATCAGCCCCAGCATTTT. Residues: CASSQSDRANQPQHF.

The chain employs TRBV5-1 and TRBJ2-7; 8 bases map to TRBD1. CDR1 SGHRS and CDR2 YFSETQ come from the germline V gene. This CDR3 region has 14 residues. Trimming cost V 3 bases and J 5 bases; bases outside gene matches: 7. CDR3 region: CASSSRTGINEQYF. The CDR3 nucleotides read TGCGCCAGCAGCTCCCGGACAGGGATAAACGAGCAGTACTTC.

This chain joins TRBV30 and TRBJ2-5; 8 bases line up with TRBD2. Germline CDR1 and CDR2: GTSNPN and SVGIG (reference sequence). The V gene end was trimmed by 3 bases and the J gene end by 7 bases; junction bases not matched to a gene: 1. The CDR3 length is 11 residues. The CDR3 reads CAWSAGGTQYF. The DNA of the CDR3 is TGTGCCTGGAGCGCGGGGGGGACCCAGTACTTC. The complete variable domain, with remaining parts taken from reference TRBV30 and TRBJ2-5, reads SQTIHQWPATLVQPVGSPLSLECTVEGTSNPNLYWYRQAAGRGLQLLFYSVGIGQISSEVPQNLSASRPQDRQFILSSKKLLLSDSGFYLCAWSAGGTQYFGPGTRLLVL.

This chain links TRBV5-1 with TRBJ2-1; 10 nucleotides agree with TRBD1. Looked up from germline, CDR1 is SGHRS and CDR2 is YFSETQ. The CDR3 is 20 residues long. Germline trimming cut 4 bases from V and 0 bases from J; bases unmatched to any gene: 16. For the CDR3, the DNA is TGCGCCAGCAGCCCAGACAGGGGGCATGGGAAAACTAGCTCCTACAATGAGCAGTTCTTC. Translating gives CASSPDRGHGKTSSYNEQFF.

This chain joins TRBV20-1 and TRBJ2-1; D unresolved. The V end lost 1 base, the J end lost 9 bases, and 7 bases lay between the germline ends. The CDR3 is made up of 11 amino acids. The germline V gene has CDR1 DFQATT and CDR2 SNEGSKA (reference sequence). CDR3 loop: CSARGPVEQFF. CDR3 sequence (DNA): TGCAGTGCTAGAGGGCCTGTTGAGCAGTTCTTC.

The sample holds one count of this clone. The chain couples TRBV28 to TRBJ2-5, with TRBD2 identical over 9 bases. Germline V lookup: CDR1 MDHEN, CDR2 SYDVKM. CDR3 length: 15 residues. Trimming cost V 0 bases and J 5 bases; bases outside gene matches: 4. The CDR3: CASSLWAGGRETQYF. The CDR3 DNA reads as TGTGCCAGCAGTTTATGGGCGGGAGGGCGGGAGACCCAGTACTTC.

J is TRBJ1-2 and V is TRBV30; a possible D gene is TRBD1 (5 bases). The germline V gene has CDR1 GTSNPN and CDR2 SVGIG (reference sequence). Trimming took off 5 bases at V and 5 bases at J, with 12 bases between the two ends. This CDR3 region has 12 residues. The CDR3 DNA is TGTGCCTGGGCTACGACAGTGTATGGCTACACCTTC. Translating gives CAWATTVYGYTF.

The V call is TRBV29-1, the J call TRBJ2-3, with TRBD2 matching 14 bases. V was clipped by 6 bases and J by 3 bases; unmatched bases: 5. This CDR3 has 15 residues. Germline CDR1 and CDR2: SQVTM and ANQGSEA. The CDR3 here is CSVGLAGAQTDTQYF. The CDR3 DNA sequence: TGCAGCGTGGGACTAGCGGGAGCTCAGACAGATACGCAGTATTTT.

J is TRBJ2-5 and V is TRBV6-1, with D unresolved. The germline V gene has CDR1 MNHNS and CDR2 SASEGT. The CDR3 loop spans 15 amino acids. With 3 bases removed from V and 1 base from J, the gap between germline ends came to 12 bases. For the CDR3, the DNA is TGTGCCAGCAGTGATATAGGTCGGAGCCAAGAGACCCAGTACTTC. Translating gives CASSDIGRSQETQYF.

The CDR3 sequence: CASSLGLSTGELFF. In DNA, the CDR3 is TGTGCCAGCAGCTTGGGACTTTCCACCGGGGAGCTGTTTTTT. The genes are TRBV6-4 and TRBJ2-2, with D possibly matching TRBD2 (6 bases). Per the germline V gene, CDR1 is MRHNA and CDR2 is SNTAGT. The CDR3 has 14 amino acids. Trimming removed 6 bases at V and 4 bases at J, with 12 bases between.

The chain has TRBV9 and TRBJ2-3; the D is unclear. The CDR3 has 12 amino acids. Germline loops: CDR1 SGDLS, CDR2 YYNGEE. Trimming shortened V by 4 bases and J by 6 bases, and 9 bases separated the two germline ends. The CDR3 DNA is TGTGCCAGCAGCCCTCTTTTTGATACGCAGTATTTT. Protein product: CASSPLFDTQYF.

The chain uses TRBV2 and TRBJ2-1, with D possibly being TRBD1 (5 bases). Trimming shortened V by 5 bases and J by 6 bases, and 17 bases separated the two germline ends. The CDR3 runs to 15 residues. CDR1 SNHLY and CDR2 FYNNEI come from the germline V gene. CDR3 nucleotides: TGTGCCAGCAGTCAGGGTCAACTATCTCTCAATGAGCAGTTCTTC. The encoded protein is CASSQGQLSLNEQFF.

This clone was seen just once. The CDR3 sequence: CASSRDRSAYEQYF. The CDR3 nucleotides are TGTGCCAGCTCACGCGACAGGAGCGCCTACGAGCAGTACTTC. This chain connects TRBV18 to TRBJ2-7; D might be TRBD1 (6 bases). Germline V gives CDR1 KGHSH, CDR2 LQKENI. The V end lost 4 bases, the J end lost 2 bases, and 12 bases lay between the germline ends. The CDR3 sequence is 14 residues long. Complete variable domain (other parts from reference TRBV18 and TRBJ2-7): NAGVMQNPRHLVRRRGQEARLRCSPMKGHSHVYWYRQLPEEGLKFMVYLQKENIIDESGMPKERFSAEFPKEGPSILRIQQVVRGDSAAYFCASSRDRSAYEQYFGPGTRLTVT.

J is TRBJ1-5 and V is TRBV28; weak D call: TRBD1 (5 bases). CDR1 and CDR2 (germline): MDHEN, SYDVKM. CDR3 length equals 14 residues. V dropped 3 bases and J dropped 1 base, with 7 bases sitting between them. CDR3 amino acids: CASSLAGSNQPQHF. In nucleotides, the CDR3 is TGTGCCAGCAGTTTGGCAGGGAGCAATCAGCCCCAGCATTTT.

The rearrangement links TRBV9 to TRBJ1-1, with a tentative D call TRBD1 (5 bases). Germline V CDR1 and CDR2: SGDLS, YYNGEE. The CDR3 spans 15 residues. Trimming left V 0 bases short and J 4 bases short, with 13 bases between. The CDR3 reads CASSVGTGGSTEAFF. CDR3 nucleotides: TGTGCCAGCAGCGTAGGAACAGGCGGTAGCACTGAAGCTTTCTTT.

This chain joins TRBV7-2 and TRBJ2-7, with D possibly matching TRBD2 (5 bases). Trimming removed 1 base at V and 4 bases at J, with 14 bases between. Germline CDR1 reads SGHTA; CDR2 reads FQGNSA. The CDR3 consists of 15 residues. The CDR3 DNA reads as TGTGCCAGCAGCTTAGGCTACGGGAACACTTACGAGCAGTACTTC. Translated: CASSLGYGNTYEQYF.

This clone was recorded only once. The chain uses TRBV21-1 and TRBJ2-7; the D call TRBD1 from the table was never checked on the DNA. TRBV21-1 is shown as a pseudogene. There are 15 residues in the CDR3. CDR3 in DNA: TGTGCCAGCAGCAGAGGACAGCTTCTCTCCTACGAGCAGTACTTC. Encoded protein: CASSRGQLLSYEQYF.

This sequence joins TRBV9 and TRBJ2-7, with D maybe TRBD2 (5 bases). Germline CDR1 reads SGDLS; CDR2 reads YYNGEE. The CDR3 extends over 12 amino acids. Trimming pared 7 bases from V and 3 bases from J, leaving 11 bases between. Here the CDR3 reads CASGRGRYEQYF. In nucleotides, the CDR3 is TGTGCCAGCGGGAGAGGGCGCTACGAGCAGTACTTC.

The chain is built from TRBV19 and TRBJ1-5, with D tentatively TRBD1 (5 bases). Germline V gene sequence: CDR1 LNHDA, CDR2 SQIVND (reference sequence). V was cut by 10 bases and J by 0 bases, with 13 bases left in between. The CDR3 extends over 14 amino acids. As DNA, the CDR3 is TGTGCCACCTCTTGGGGGGATAGCAATCAGCCCCAGCATTTT. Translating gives CATSWGDSNQPQHF.

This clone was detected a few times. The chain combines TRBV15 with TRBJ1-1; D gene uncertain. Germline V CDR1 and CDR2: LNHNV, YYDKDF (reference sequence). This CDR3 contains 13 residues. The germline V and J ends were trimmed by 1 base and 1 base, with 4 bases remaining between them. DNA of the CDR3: TGTGCCACCAGCAGAGTCGGGAACACTGAAGCTTTCTTT. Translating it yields CATSRVGNTEAFF.